Below, 10 T cell receptor beta chains from the same sample are listed, as sequenced in a study of T-cell memory formation after mild COVID-19. TCRdb fed the 5' RACE reads into MiXCR, producing one record per CDR3 protein. The sample lists more than 250,000 distinct CDR3 sequences, about a sixth occurring once. The sample was PBMCs or a T cell subset sorted from them (not recorded which). The source of these receptors is a man aged 18 to 30 who had mild COVID-19 (a few samples of this study predate the infection). Cell type and time point are not known.

J is TRBJ2-7 and V is TRBV5-5; 9 nucleotides line up with TRBD1. From germline, CDR1 is SGHKS and CDR2 YYEKEE (reference sequence). There are 14 residues in the CDR3. With V trimmed by 7 bases and J by 4 bases, 9 bases remained unmatched. In DNA form, the CDR3 reads TGTGCCAGCGGCTCCGGGACAGGGAGGTACGAGCAGTACTTC. It translates to CASGSGTGRYEQYF.

This clonotype has more than one count but fewer than ten. J is TRBJ2-1 and V is TRBV6-2 or TRBV6-3, with 10 bases aligning to TRBD2. Germline values: CDR1 MNHEY, CDR2 SVGEGT. Losses at the gene ends were 7 bases for V and 2 bases for J; bases not matched to a gene: 5. CDR3 length: 15 amino acids. The CDR3 coding sequence is TGTGCCAGCACTGTACTAGCGGGGACCTACAATGAGCAGTTCTTC. Protein sequence: CASTVLAGTYNEQFF.

This rearrangement joins TRBV7-2 to TRBJ1-4; weak D call: TRBD1 (5 bases). Germline-derived CDR1 and CDR2 are SGHTA and FQGNSA. This CDR3 region has 13 residues. V was cut by 5 bases and J by 8 bases, with 12 bases left in between. The CDR3 sequence is CASSVTGTEKLFF. The CDR3, as DNA: TGTGCCAGCAGCGTGACCGGGACGGAAAAACTGTTTTTT.

This clonotype was found a few times. The chain combines TRBV7-9 with TRBJ2-3; weak D call: TRBD1 (5 bases). V dropped 3 bases and J dropped 6 bases, with 10 bases sitting between them. Germline CDR1 is SEHNR and CDR2 is FQNEAQ (reference sequence). The CDR3 extends over 13 amino acids. CDR3: CASSFQGRDTQYF. The CDR3, as DNA: TGTGCCAGCAGCTTCCAGGGTCGGGATACGCAGTATTTT.

This rearrangement joins TRBV5-6 to TRBJ1-1; D is unresolved. Trimming shortened V by 4 bases and J by 2 bases, and 18 bases separated the two germline ends. Germline loops: CDR1 SGHDT, CDR2 YYEEEE. The CDR3 runs 16 residues. The CDR3 reads CASSRREGRTNTEAFF. Written as DNA, the CDR3 is TGTGCCAGCAGCCGGAGGGAGGGCCGTACAAACACTGAAGCTTTCTTT.

This clonotype was recorded a few times. The chain joins TRBV5-1 to TRBJ1-4, with D perhaps TRBD1 (5 bases). V dropped 6 bases and J dropped 7 bases, with 22 bases sitting between them. Looked up from germline, CDR1 is SGHRS and CDR2 is YFSETQ. The CDR3 contains 16 residues. DNA for the CDR3: TGCGCCAGCACCCGGTCCGGGGGGTTGGGCCCTGAAAAACTGTTTTTT. Encoded protein: CASTRSGGLGPEKLFF.

At least ten counts were recorded for this clonotype. V usage is TRBV6-5 and J usage is TRBJ2-7, with TRBD1 matching over 7 bases. The V segment lost 0 bases and the J segment 0 bases; nucleotides outside the gene matches: 2. Germline CDR1 and CDR2: MNHEY and SVGAGI. This CDR3 has 15 residues. CDR3 sequence: CASSYSTGSSYEQYF. The CDR3 nucleotides are TGTGCCAGCAGTTACTCGACAGGGAGCTCCTACGAGCAGTACTTC.

This clonotype was found many times. The chain has TRBV29-1 and TRBJ2-1, with D possibly TRBD2 on 6 matching bases. This CDR3 is built from 13 residues. Trimming stripped 8 bases from V and 0 bases from J, with 11 bases between. CDR1 and CDR2 (germline): SQVTM, ANQGSEA. The CDR3 DNA follows: TGCAGCTCTGGGGGGAGCTCCTACAATGAGCAGTTCTTC. Its translation: CSSGGSSYNEQFF.

The chain uses TRBV20-1 and TRBJ1-1; possibly TRBD1 for D (6 bases). Per the germline V gene, CDR1 is DFQATT and CDR2 is SNEGSKA (reference sequence). The CDR3 sequence is 14 residues long. Trimming took off 2 bases at V and 3 bases at J, with 13 bases between the two ends. The CDR3 sequence: CSARTGRGDTEAFF. CDR3 DNA sequence: TGCAGTGCTAGAACCGGCAGGGGTGACACTGAAGCTTTCTTT.

This chain connects TRBV6-5 to TRBJ2-2; D gene uncertain. Per the germline V gene, CDR1 is MNHEY and CDR2 is SVGAGI. The CDR3 covers 14 residues. V lost 7 bases and J lost 6, with 15 bases in between. CDR3 sequence: CASNPSISAGELFF. CDR3 sequence (DNA): TGTGCCAGCAATCCCTCTATATCGGCCGGGGAGCTGTTTTTT.